One and the same sample provided the 27 T cell receptor beta chains below, sequenced in a study of blood T cell repertoires in COVID-19 (dated by TCRdb to about 2020). Receptor amplification or capture employed the immunoSEQ multiplex PCR assay. Entries here come from immuneACCESS through TCRdb and include only in-frame sequences with V and J called. Some clones fail to appear in such tables; in the studies checked, an unresolved V gene covers under half of the shortfall, and the cause of the remainder is unknown. The table for this sample lists about 400,000 clones; approximately 88% of them were counted only once. Around 2.1% of the sample rests with the top ten. Sequencing input: PBMCs or T cells enriched from blood (not recorded which). The receptors derive from a woman aged 40 to 49 with acute COVID-19.

J is TRBJ2-3 and V is TRBV19, with D possibly being TRBD1 (5 bases). The CDR3 consists of 11 residues. Germline V gene lookup returns CDR1 LNHDA and CDR2 SQIVND (reference sequence). Between the trimmed V and J ends, which lost 5 bases and 6 bases, there was a span of 6 bases. In DNA form, the CDR3 reads TGTGCCAGTAGTGGGGCCGATACGCAGTATTTT. As protein: CASSGADTQYF. Together with reference TRBV19 and TRBJ2-3, the CDR3 gives the full variable domain: DGGITQSPKYLFRKEGQNVTLSCEQNLNHDAMYWYRQDPGQGLRLIYYSQIVNDFQKGDIAEGYSVSREKKESFPLTVTSAQKNPTAFYLCASSGADTQYFGPGTRLTVL.

The chain is built from TRBV2 and TRBJ1-5, with TRBD1 matching 7 bases. This CDR3 spans 13 amino acids. Germline V lookup: CDR1 SNHLY, CDR2 FYNNEI. Unmatched junction bases numbered 5, after V lost 6 bases and J lost 6 bases. CDR3: CASRGDRAQPQHF. In nucleotides, the CDR3 is TGTGCCAGCAGGGGAGACAGGGCTCAGCCCCAGCATTTT.

The chain couples TRBV11-2 to TRBJ1-3; D unclear. The CDR3 has 15 residues. In germline, CDR1 is SGHAT, CDR2 FQNNGV. V lost 2 bases and J 2 bases, leaving 10 bases between the germline ends. The CDR3 DNA is TGTGCCAGCAGCTTAACCCGGGAGCCTGGAAACACCATATATTTT. Translation gives CASSLTREPGNTIYF.

J is TRBJ1-4 and V is TRBV4-1, with 8 bases that match TRBD1. Germline V lookup: CDR1 MGHRA, CDR2 YSYEKL. CDR3 length: 16 residues. The ends lost 4 bases at V and 8 bases at J; junction bases unmatched: 12. The chain's CDR3 is CASSLTQGALGEKLFF. CDR3 in DNA: TGCGCCAGCAGCCTCACGCAGGGGGCCCTAGGAGAAAAACTGTTTTTT.

The V and J genes are TRBV7-9 and TRBJ1-2; 8 nucleotides align to TRBD1. Germline V gene sequence: CDR1 SEHNR, CDR2 FQNEAQ (reference sequence). V shed 2 bases, J shed 8 bases, and the junction held 1 base outside the gene matches. The length of the CDR3 is 12 residues. The CDR3 spells CASSLSGGGYTF. CDR3 bases: TGTGCCAGCAGCTTATCAGGGGGCGGCTACACCTTC.

The J gene is TRBJ2-5, the V gene TRBV6-1, with 9 bases identical to TRBD1. The length of the CDR3 is 16 residues. Unmatched junction bases numbered 8, after V lost 2 bases and J lost 4 bases. Germline V gene data show CDR1 as MNHNS and CDR2 as SASEGT. The CDR3 DNA reads as TGTGCCAGCAGTGAACTCGCGGGACAGGGAGCAGAGACCCAGTACTTC. Encoded protein: CASSELAGQGAETQYF.

This CDR3 reads CAISDRQGVNEQFF. CDR3 in DNA: TGTGCCATCAGTGATAGACAGGGGGTCAATGAGCAGTTCTTC. This sequence joins TRBV10-3 and TRBJ2-1, with 9 bases fitting TRBD1. There are 14 residues in the CDR3. The germline CDR1 and CDR2 sequences are ENHRY and SYGVKD. V was pared by 3 bases and J by 6 bases, with 3 bases of the junction left unmatched.

The CDR3 DNA is TGCGCCAGCAGCCAGGGACAGATTAGCACAGATACGCAGTATTTT. Residues: CASSQGQISTDTQYF. The V gene is TRBV4-1, the J gene TRBJ2-3; 7 bases align to TRBD1. With V trimmed by 3 bases and J by 0 bases, 3 bases remained unmatched. The CDR3 totals 15 residues. Germline lookup yields CDR1 MGHRA and CDR2 YSYEKL.

The chain joins TRBV7-2 to TRBJ1-6; D is perhaps TRBD1 (5 bases). The length of the CDR3 is 16 residues. Per the germline V gene, CDR1 is SGHTA and CDR2 is FQGNSA. Trimming shortened V by 1 base and J by 1 base, and 8 bases separated the two germline ends. CDR3 sequence (DNA): TGTGCCAGCAGCTTAGATCCAGGGTCCTATAATTCACCCCTCCACTTT. Translation gives CASSLDPGSYNSPLHF.

CDR3 coding DNA: TGTGCCAGCAGTTACAACAGGGGCATGAACACTGAAGCTTTCTTT. It translates to CASSYNRGMNTEAFF. The chain has TRBV6-5 and TRBJ1-1, with 7 bases lining up with TRBD1. Germline trimming cut 2 bases from V and 0 bases from J; bases unmatched to any gene: 3. CDR3 size: 15 residues. Germline-derived CDR1 and CDR2 are MNHEY and SVGAGI.

This chain links TRBV6-6 with TRBJ2-1, with TRBD2 identical over 9 bases. Germline lookup yields CDR1 MNHNY and CDR2 SVGAGI (reference sequence). Unmatched junction bases numbered 4, after V lost 4 bases and J lost 6 bases. CDR3 length: 14 residues. CDR3 amino acids: CASSSAGGLNEQFF. The CDR3 nucleotides read TGTGCCAGCAGTTCGGCGGGGGGGCTCAATGAGCAGTTCTTC.

The chain couples TRBV5-4 to TRBJ2-5; a weak D match, TRBD1 (5 bases). CDR3 size: 15 residues. Germline CDR1 SGHNT, CDR2 YYREEE (reference sequence). V lost 0 bases to trimming and J lost 4 bases, with 13 bases between them. This CDR3 reads CASSLARGRAETQYF. CDR3 sequence (DNA): TGTGCCAGCAGCTTGGCAAGGGGCCGGGCAGAGACCCAGTACTTC.

This rearrangement joins TRBV2 to TRBJ2-2, with 10 bases fitting TRBD1. This CDR3 spans 15 amino acids. Germline assignment: CDR1 SNHLY and CDR2 FYNNEI. V trimming: 1 base; J trimming: 9 bases; junction bases outside the gene matches: 5. The chain's CDR3 is CASSEVRQGARELFF. CDR3 in DNA: TGTGCCAGCAGTGAAGTTCGACAGGGGGCAAGGGAGCTGTTTTTT.

This clone was seen a single time. The gene calls are TRBV30 and TRBJ1-2; the D gene is possibly TRBD1 (6 bases). The germline CDR1 and CDR2 sequences are GTSNPN and SVGIG (reference sequence). V was pared by 4 bases and J by 6 bases, with 21 bases between. This CDR3 contains 15 residues. CDR3 coding DNA: TGTGCCTGGATCATCGGCCGACAGGCGTGGAATGGCTACACCTTC. It is translated as CAWIIGRQAWNGYTF.

This chain uses TRBV27 with TRBJ1-2, with 8 bases matching TRBD1. The germline CDR1 and CDR2 sequences are MNHEY and SMNVEV (reference sequence). The CDR3 sequence is 13 residues long. Trimming at V came to 6 bases and at J to 6 bases, leaving 6 bases not matched to a gene. In DNA form, the CDR3 reads TGTGCCAGCAGCCCAGGGGGCGCCCATGGCTACACCTTC. Its protein is CASSPGGAHGYTF.

This chain uses TRBV19 with TRBJ1-5, with 9 bases aligning to TRBD1. Germline-derived CDR1 and CDR2 are LNHDA and SQIVND (reference sequence). The CDR3 sequence is 17 residues long. Trimming took 0 bases from V and 2 from J; bases not matched to a gene: 5. The CDR3 sequence is CASSIDWTGEGNQPQHF. The CDR3 coding sequence is TGTGCCAGTAGTATAGACTGGACAGGGGAGGGCAATCAGCCCCAGCATTTT.

The chain recombines TRBV19 with TRBJ2-7; D call uncertain. This CDR3 region has 14 residues. The germline V gene encodes CDR1 LNHDA and CDR2 SQIVND (reference sequence). With 5 bases removed from V and 0 bases from J, the gap between germline ends came to 11 bases. The CDR3 reads CASSYRSGSYEQYF. As DNA, the CDR3 is TGTGCCAGTAGTTATCGTAGTGGCTCCTACGAGCAGTACTTC.

This chain joins TRBV15 and TRBJ1-6, with D possibly matching TRBD1 (5 bases). There are 16 residues in the CDR3. Trimming pared 3 bases from V and 10 bases from J, leaving 19 bases between. In germline, CDR1 is LNHNV, CDR2 YYDKDF (reference sequence). The DNA for the CDR3 is TGTGCCACCAGCAGGTCCCGGGGGTCCGGAGTGTCACCCCTCCACTTT. It translates to CATSRSRGSGVSPLHF.

The V and J genes are TRBV3-1 (or the pseudogene TRBV3-2) and TRBJ2-1, with 7 nucleotides matching TRBD2. Looked up from germline, CDR1 is LGHDT and CDR2 is YNNKEL (reference sequence). The CDR3 extends over 13 amino acids. The V segment lost 3 bases and the J segment 5 bases; nucleotides outside the gene matches: 1. CDR3 bases: TGTGCCAGCAGCCACGGGGGGAACAATGAGCAGTTCTTC. This encodes CASSHGGNNEQFF.

The rearrangement joins TRBV7-8 to TRBJ1-4, with unresolved D. Germline values: CDR1 SGHVS, CDR2 FQNEAQ. The V end was cut by 6 bases, the J end by 5 bases, with 7 bases between. The CDR3 is 12 amino acids. Here the CDR3 reads CASRRNNEKLFF. CDR3 bases: TGTGCCAGCAGGAGGAACAATGAAAAACTGTTTTTT. The entire variable domain, with the rest obtained from reference TRBV7-8 and TRBJ1-4, is as follows: GAGVSQSPRYKVAKRGQDVALRCDPISGHVSLFWYQQALGQGPEFLTYFQNEAQLDKSGLPSDRFFAERPEGSVSTLKIQRTQQEDSAVYLCASRRNNEKLFFGSGTQLSVL.

This chain links TRBV5-1 with TRBJ2-2; 8 bases fit TRBD1. The length of the CDR3 is 15 residues. Unmatched junction bases numbered 1, after V lost 2 bases and J lost 1 base. From germline, CDR1 is SGHRS and CDR2 YFSETQ. The CDR3 bases are TGCGCCAGCAGCTTCGGGACAGGGAACACCGGGGAGCTGTTTTTT. Encoded protein: CASSFGTGNTGELFF.

The rearrangement uses TRBV29-1 and TRBJ2-7; TRBD1 aligns across 8 bases. The germline CDR1 and CDR2 sequences are SQVTM and ANQGSEA. This CDR3 contains 12 residues. V shed 3 bases, J shed 4 bases, and the junction held 2 bases outside the gene matches. CDR3 region: CSVEGDRYEQYF. In DNA form, the CDR3 reads TGCAGCGTTGAGGGGGACAGGTACGAGCAGTACTTC.

This chain links TRBV6-5 with TRBJ1-2; 9 bases match TRBD1. J was trimmed by 4 bases and V by 6 bases; bases with no gene match: 0. Germline CDR1 reads MNHEY; CDR2 reads SVGAGI. The CDR3 is 12 residues long. The CDR3 DNA reads as TGTGCCAGCAGGGACAGGGGCTATGGCTACACCTTC. Amino acid sequence: CASRDRGYGYTF.

As for this clone: An end of the junction does not agree with germline; a read error may underlie this. V and J are TRBV5-1 and TRBJ1-2; perhaps TRBD1 as D (5 bases). The CDR3 extends over 15 amino acids. Germline CDR1 reads SGHRS; CDR2 reads YFSETQ. This CDR3 reads CASSLGTPTGGGYTF. The CDR3 DNA sequence: TGCGCCAGCAGTTTGGGGACCCCAACGGGAGGTGGCTACACCTTC.

The rearrangement joins TRBV9 to TRBJ1-3; D ambiguous. The CDR3 runs to 17 residues. Trimming took 2 bases from V and 4 from J, leaving 19 bases between them. The germline V gene encodes CDR1 SGDLS and CDR2 YYNGEE. The CDR3 here is CASSVTPLAQLGNTIYF. The CDR3 coding sequence is TGTGCCAGCAGCGTTACCCCCTTGGCGCAACTAGGAAACACCATATATTTT.

V and J are TRBV6-5 and TRBJ1-2, with 8 nucleotides matching TRBD1. This CDR3 region has 13 residues. The germline V gene encodes CDR1 MNHEY and CDR2 SVGAGI. Trimming removed 2 bases from V and 4 bases from J; junction bases left unmatched: 0. CDR3 in amino acids: CASSYDRGYGYTF. CDR3 bases: TGTGCCAGCAGTTACGACAGGGGCTATGGCTACACCTTC.

This chain links TRBV2 with TRBJ2-1, with 10 bases fitting TRBD2. The CDR3 has 14 amino acids. V lost 10 bases, J lost 4 bases, and 7 bases stayed unmatched. Germline V gene sequence: CDR1 SNHLY, CDR2 FYNNEI. CDR3 in DNA: TGTGCCACCTATAGCGGGGGGCAGTACAATGAGCAGTTCTTC. It specifies CATYSGGQYNEQFF.